This TCR beta chain was observed in a study of OX40 agonist ivuxolimab in advanced cancers. Study in general: Mean age 60 years, range about 20 to 79; approximately 80% male.

The CDR3 sequence is 16 residues long. Germline CDR1 reads SGHRS; CDR2 reads YFSETQ. With 0 bases clipped from V and 7 bases from J, the junction kept 8 bases outside the gene matches. Comment on this clone: Its antigen is currently unknown.

Overall study results and limits: Certain nonresponders likewise exhibited a low normalized T-cell clonal expansion. Those patients achieving a partial response at 0.1-3.0 mg/kg showed among the lowest clonal expansion. The CD4+ and CD8+ T cells in the blood had expanded clonally by week 6 at 0.1 to 3.0 mg/kg.

Sequencing used immunoSEQ multiplex PCR; TCRdb keeps in-frame clones, though not all of them. The sample comprises 60,000 to 75,000 clones, more than 75% of which are singletons, and approximately 6.1% rests with the top ten. The sequence was obtained from an adult with an advanced solid tumor such as melanoma, head and neck, liver or kidney cancer. The rearrangement links TRBV5-1 to TRBJ2-7, with 12 bases that match TRBD1. The starting material was CD4+ or CD8+ T cells sorted from blood, obtained in a trial of the OX40 agonist ivuxolimab. The CDR3 loop reads CASSLAWDRGLREQYF. CDR3 coding DNA: TGCGCCAGCAGCTTGGCCTGGGACAGGGGGCTGAGGGAGCAGTACTTC.